A single sample is the source of the 10 T cell receptor beta chains below, sequenced in a study of T cell changes during pregnancy in multiple sclerosis. The repertoire was sequenced with immunoSEQ multiplex PCR; TCRdb's copy has only in-frame clones and lacks some. The top ten clones hold around 2.2% of a sample with 70,000 to 95,000 clones, around nine tenths of them seen once. Here the sequenced sample was peripheral blood, taken in the second trimester of pregnancy. These receptors originate from a female donor in good health, enrolled as a control in a pregnancy study.

The gene calls are TRBV7-6 and TRBJ1-1; TRBD1 agrees at 8 bases. V shed 4 bases, J shed 1 base, and the junction held 8 bases outside the gene matches. This CDR3 comprises 16 residues. Germline lookup yields CDR1 SGHVS and CDR2 FNYEAQ. CDR3 protein: CASSSELTGANTEAFF. The DNA for the CDR3 is TGTGCCAGCAGCTCGGAGCTGACAGGGGCGAACACTGAAGCTTTCTTT.

V usage is TRBV7-3 and J usage is TRBJ1-1; no definite D call. Between the trimmed V and J ends, which lost 0 bases and 4 bases, there was a span of 6 bases. The CDR3 extends over 13 amino acids. The germline CDR1 and CDR2 sequences are SGHTA and FQGTGA. The CDR3 region has the DNA TGTGCCAGCAGCTTAACGGTCGGCACTGAAGCTTTCTTT. This encodes CASSLTVGTEAFF.

This clone was observed a single time. The gene calls are TRBV7-3 and TRBJ2-3, with TRBD2 matching 10 bases. V trimming: 5 bases; J trimming: 4 bases; junction bases outside the gene matches: 3. CDR3 size: 14 residues. From germline, CDR1 is SGHTA and CDR2 FQGTGA. The CDR3 nucleotides are TGTGCCAGCAGCAAAGCGGGGGGGTCAGATACGCAGTATTTT. It yields the protein CASSKAGGSDTQYF.

The rearrangement uses TRBV2 and TRBJ2-5, with a possible D match to TRBD1 (5 bases). CDR1 is SNHLY, CDR2 FYNNEI, per germline. Trimming left V 4 bases short and J 13 bases short, with 16 bases between. The CDR3 covers 12 residues. The CDR3 loop reads CASSGAPGPGYF. The CDR3 DNA reads as TGTGCCAGCAGTGGGGCCCCAGGGCCTGGGTACTTC.

The V gene is TRBV5-1, the J gene TRBJ1-1; unclear D gene. The V and J ends lost 0 bases and 1 base respectively, with 10 bases between them. The CDR3 has 15 amino acids. Per the germline V gene, CDR1 is SGHRS and CDR2 is YFSETQ. The DNA of the CDR3 is TGCGCCAGCAGCTTGGGTGGGGAGGGGAACACTGAAGCTTTCTTT. It codes for CASSLGGEGNTEAFF.

Of note for this clone: At one of its ends the junction is not consistent with the germline gene, which may arise from a read error. The chain recombines TRBV5-4 with TRBJ2-5; TRBD2 agrees at 9 bases. Germline CDR1 SGHNT, CDR2 YYREEE (reference sequence). The CDR3 is 15 residues long. CDR3 DNA sequence: TGCGCCAGCAGCCAAGCGGGGGGAATAAGAGAGACCCAGTACTTC. It specifies CASSQAGGIRETQYF. Combining the CDR3 with reference TRBV5-4 and TRBJ2-5 gives the whole variable domain ETGVTQSPTHLIKTRGQQVTLRCSSQSGHNTVSWYQQALGQGPQFIFQYYREEENGRGNFPPRFSGLQFPNYSSELNVNALELDDSALYLCASSQAGGIRETQYFGPGTRLLVL.

On this clone itself: Other DNA sequences in the same sample also yield this CDR3. The chain recombines TRBV5-4 with TRBJ2-5; D is ambiguous. Germline values: CDR1 SGHNT, CDR2 YYREEE (reference sequence). The CDR3 extends over 13 amino acids. Trimming cost V 0 bases and J 1 base, with 4 bases left between them. CDR3 DNA: TGTGCCAGCAGCTTGGCGCGCCAAGAGACCCAGTACTTC. This encodes CASSLARQETQYF.

This clone was counted a few times. Written as DNA, the CDR3 is TGCAGCGGACTCACGGGGTTGGGCACTGAAGCTTTCTTT. It is translated as CSGLTGLGTEAFF. The chain has TRBV29-1 and TRBJ1-1; D ambiguous. Germline CDR1 and CDR2: SQVTM and ANQGSEA. The CDR3 contains 13 residues. The V gene lost 7 bases and the J gene lost 4 bases, with 16 bases spanning the gap. The full variable domain, in which reference TRBV29-1 and TRBJ1-1 provide the parts outside the CDR3, is SAVISQKPSRDICQRGTSLTIQCQVDSQVTMMFWYRQQPGQSLTLIATANQGSEATYESGFVIDKFPISRPNLTFSTLTVSNMSPEDSSIYLCSGLTGLGTEAFFGQGTRLTVV.

The V and J genes are TRBV5-6 and TRBJ1-5, with a tentative D call TRBD1 (5 bases). Germline V gives CDR1 SGHDT, CDR2 YYEEEE. The CDR3 extends over 14 amino acids. V gave up 1 base and J gave up 3 bases, with 8 bases separating them. CDR3 sequence reads: CASSLWGDNQPQHF. CDR3 sequence (DNA): TGTGCCAGCAGCTTGTGGGGGGACAATCAGCCCCAGCATTTT. The full variable domain, with the rest looked up from reference TRBV5-6 and TRBJ1-5, is DAGVTQSPTHLIKTRGQQVTLRCSPKSGHDTVSWYQQALGQGPQFIFQYYEEEERQRGNFPDRFSGHQFPNYSSELNVNALLLGDSALYLCASSLWGDNQPQHFGDGTRLSIL.

CDR3 sequence reads: CASSLLAGGLADTQYF. CDR3 sequence (DNA): TGTGCCAGCAGCCTACTAGCGGGGGGCCTAGCAGATACGCAGTATTTT. The rearrangement links TRBV14 to TRBJ2-3, with 12 bases that match TRBD2. This CDR3 is 16 amino acids long. CDR1 SGHDN and CDR2 FVKESK come from the germline V gene. Trimming removed 4 bases from V and 4 bases from J; junction bases left unmatched: 6.